What follows are 2 T cell receptor beta chains derived from one specimen sequenced in a study of a mutant IDH1 vaccine in newly diagnosed glioma (dated by TCRdb to the early 2020s). The receptor library was made with the immunoSEQ multiplex PCR assay. The source is immuneACCESS, and TCRdb retained only in-frame sequences with V and J called. Part of the clones is not carried over; for the studies checked, unresolved V genes explain less than half of this, and the remainder is unexplained. Recorded for this sample are 100,000 to 120,000 clones; around 90% of them occurred a single time. The ten largest clones represent roughly 0.62% of the sample. The sample's time point label, in plain terms: week 11, during vaccination. Every vaccine dose consisted of 300 ug of a 20-mer mutant IDH1 peptide in Montanide, administered subcutaneously together with topical imiquimod. The antigens for these receptors are not known.

The material was PBMCs, obtained from a glioma patient whose treatment included an IDH1 peptide vaccine. The receptors derive from a woman in her 50s with glioma.

The V and J genes are TRBV10-3 and TRBJ2-1; D unresolved. Germline assignment: CDR1 ENHRY and CDR2 SYGVKD. CDR3 length: 11 residues. Trimming stripped 6 bases from V and 5 bases from J, with 5 bases between. For the CDR3, the DNA is TGTGCCATCAGCGAAGACAATGAGCAGTTCTTC. This gives the protein CAISEDNEQFF.

J is TRBJ2-7 and V is TRBV5-1, with a weak D call TRBD2 (6 bases). V lost 2 bases, J lost 2 bases, and 14 bases lay in between. The V gene's germline CDR1 is SGHRS and CDR2 YFSETQ. This CDR3 is 15 amino acids long. CDR3 residues: CASSFGTGAPYEQYF. The CDR3 nucleotides are TGCGCCAGCAGCTTCGGGACTGGCGCACCCTACGAGCAGTACTTC.